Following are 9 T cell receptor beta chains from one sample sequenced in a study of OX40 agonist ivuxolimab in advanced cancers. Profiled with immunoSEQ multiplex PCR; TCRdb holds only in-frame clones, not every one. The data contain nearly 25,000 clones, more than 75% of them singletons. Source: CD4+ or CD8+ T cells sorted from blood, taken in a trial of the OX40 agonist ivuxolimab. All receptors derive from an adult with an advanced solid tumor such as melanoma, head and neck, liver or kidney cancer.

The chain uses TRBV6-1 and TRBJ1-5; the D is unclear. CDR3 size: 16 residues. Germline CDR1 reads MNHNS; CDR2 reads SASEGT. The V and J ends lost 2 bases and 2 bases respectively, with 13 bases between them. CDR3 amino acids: CASSELEGEGNQPQHF. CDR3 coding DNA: TGTGCCAGCAGTGAATTGGAGGGTGAAGGCAATCAGCCCCAGCATTTT.

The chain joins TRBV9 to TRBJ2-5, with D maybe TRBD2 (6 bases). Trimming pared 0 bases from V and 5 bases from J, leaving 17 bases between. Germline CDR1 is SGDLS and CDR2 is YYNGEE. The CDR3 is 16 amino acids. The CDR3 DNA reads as TGTGCCAGCAGCGTAGAAGGTGCGGGGCCGGGGGAGACCCAGTACTTC. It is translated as CASSVEGAGPGETQYF.

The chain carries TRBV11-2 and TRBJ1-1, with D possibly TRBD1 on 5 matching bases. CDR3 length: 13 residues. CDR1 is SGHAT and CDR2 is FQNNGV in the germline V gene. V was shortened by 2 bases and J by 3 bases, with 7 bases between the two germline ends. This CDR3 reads CASSLIRDTEAFF. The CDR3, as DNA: TGTGCCAGCAGCTTAATCAGGGACACTGAAGCTTTCTTT.

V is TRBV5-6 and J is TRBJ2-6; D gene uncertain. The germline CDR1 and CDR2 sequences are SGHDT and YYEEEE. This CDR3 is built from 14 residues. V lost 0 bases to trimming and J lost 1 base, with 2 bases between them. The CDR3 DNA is TGTGCCAGCAGCTTGGGGTCTGGGGCCAACGTCCTGACTTTC. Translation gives CASSLGSGANVLTF.

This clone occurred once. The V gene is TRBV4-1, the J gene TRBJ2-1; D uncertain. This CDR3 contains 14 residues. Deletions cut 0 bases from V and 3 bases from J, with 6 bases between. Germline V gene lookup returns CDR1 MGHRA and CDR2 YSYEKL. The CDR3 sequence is CASSQDWGYNEQFF. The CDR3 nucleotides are TGCGCCAGCAGCCAAGACTGGGGCTACAATGAGCAGTTCTTC.

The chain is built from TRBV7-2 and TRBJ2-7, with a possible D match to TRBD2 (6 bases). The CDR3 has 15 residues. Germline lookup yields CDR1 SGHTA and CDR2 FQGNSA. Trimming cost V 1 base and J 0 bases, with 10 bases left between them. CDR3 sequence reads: CASSLGAGSSYEQYF. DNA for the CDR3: TGTGCCAGCAGCTTAGGGGCCGGGAGCTCCTACGAGCAGTACTTC.

As DNA, the CDR3 is TGTGCCAGTAGTAACAGGGTGGCGGGAACTGAAGCTTTCTTT. Translating it yields CASSNRVAGTEAFF. The chain has TRBV19 and TRBJ1-1; weak D call: TRBD1 (6 bases). This CDR3 spans 14 amino acids. The V gene lost 4 bases and the J gene lost 5 bases, with 14 bases spanning the gap. Germline V CDR1 and CDR2: LNHDA, SQIVND (reference sequence).

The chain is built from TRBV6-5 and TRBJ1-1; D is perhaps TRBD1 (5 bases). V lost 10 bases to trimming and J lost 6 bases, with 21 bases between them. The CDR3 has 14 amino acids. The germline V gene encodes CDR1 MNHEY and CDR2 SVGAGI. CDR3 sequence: CATAVGAPLAEAFF. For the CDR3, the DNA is TGTGCCACAGCCGTTGGGGCCCCCTTGGCTGAAGCTTTCTTT.

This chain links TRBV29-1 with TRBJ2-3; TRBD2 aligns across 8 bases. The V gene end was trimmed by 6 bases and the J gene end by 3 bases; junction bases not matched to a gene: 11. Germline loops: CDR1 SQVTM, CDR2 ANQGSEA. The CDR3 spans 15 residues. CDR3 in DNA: TGCAGCGTCAATCCGGGAGGCGGGAGGACAGATACGCAGTATTTT. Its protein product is CSVNPGGGRTDTQYF.